The present T cell receptor (beta chain) was sequenced within a study of patients and donors after allogeneic stem cell transplantation (dated by TCRdb to 2020 to 2022). About this clonotype itself: Its target antigen remains unknown. No base qualities exist here, and no much larger clone lies one base off it.

The CDR3 numbers 14 residues from cysteine through phenylalanine. Of all the DNA, just the CDR3 is kept, 42 bases in frame from base 1. In the germline V gene, CDR1 corresponds to SGHTA and CDR2 to FQGNSA. V lost 9 bases and J lost 7 bases, and the count of bases not matched to a germline gene is 7. The method behind the library was RT-PCR. Sequenced on a NextSeq 550. TCRdb applied fastp at Q25 and MiXCR to the public reads, then kept only in-frame beta chains. Rows merge per CDR3 protein into single entries with the most common DNA and genes. The sample table shows over 400,000 distinct CDR3 sequences, and around 15% are seen once. The ten largest clonotypes hold roughly 7% of the sample.

The sequence derives from a human donor who was either an allogeneic HSCT recipient or a stem cell or donor lymphocyte infusion donor (not recorded which). It is not recorded whose cells these are; they may come from a transplant donor. Recombination connected TRBV7-2 to TRBJ2-1, with TRBD2 identical over 12 junction bases. The material sequenced was blood, either unsorted or a sorted T cell fraction (not recorded which). The DNA reads as follows: TGTGCCAGTCTAGCGGGGGGGCTTCGGAATGAGCAGTTCTTC. Translated, it gives CASLAGGLRNEQFF.